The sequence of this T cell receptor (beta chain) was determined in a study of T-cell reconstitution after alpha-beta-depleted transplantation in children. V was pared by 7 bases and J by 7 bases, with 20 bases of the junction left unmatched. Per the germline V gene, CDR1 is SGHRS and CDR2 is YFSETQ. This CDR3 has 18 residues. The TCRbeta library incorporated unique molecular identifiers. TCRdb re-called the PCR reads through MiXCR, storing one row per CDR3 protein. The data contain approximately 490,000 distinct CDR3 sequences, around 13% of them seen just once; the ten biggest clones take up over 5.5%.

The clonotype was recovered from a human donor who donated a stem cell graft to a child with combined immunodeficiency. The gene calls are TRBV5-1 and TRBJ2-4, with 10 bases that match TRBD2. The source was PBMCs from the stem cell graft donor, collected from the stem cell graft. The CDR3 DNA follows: TGCGCCAGCCGCCGGAGGGGCCCTAGCGGGGGCCCGGCTAACATTCAGTACTTC. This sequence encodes CASRRRGPSGGPANIQYF.